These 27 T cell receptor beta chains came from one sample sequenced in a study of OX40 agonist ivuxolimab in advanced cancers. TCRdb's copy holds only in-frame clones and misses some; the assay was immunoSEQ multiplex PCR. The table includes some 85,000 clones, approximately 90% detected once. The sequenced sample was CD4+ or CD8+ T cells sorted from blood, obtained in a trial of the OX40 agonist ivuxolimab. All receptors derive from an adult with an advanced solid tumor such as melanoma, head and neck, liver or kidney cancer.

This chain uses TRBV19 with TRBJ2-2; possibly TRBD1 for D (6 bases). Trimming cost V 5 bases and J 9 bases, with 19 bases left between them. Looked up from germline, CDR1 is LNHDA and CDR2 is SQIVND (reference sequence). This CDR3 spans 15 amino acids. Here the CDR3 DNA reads TGTGCCAGTAGTGAGGGGGTAGGGGCGAGTTGGGAGCTGTTTTTT. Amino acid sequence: CASSEGVGASWELFF.

For the CDR3, the DNA is TGTGCCAGCAGCCCAAGCCGGGACCGTCATTCACCCCTCCACTTT. Protein sequence: CASSPSRDRHSPLHF. The V gene is TRBV7-8, the J gene TRBJ1-6; a possible D gene is TRBD1 (5 bases). In germline, CDR1 is SGHVS, CDR2 FQNEAQ. Trimming removed 5 bases from V and 8 bases from J, with 16 bases in between. The CDR3 runs to 15 residues.

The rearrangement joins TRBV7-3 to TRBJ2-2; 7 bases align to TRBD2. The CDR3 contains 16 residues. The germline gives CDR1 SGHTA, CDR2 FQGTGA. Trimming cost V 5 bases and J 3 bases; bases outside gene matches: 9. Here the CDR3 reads CASSPRGGGYTGELFF. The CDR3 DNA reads TGTGCCAGCAGCCCCCGGGGCGGGGGTTACACCGGGGAGCTGTTTTTT.

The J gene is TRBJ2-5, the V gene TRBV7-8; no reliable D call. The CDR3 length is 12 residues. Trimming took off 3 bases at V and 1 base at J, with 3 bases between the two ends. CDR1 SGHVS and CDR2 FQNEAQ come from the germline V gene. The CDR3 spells CASSLIQETQYF. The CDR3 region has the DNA TGTGCCAGCAGCTTGATCCAAGAGACCCAGTACTTC.

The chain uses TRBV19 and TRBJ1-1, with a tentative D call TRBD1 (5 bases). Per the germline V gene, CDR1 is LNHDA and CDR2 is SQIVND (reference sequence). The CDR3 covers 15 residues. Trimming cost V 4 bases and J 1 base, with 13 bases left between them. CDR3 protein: CASSKGTQRNTEAFF. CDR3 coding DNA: TGTGCCAGTAGTAAAGGGACTCAACGGAACACTGAAGCTTTCTTT. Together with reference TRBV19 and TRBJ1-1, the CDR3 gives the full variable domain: DGGITQSPKYLFRKEGQNVTLSCEQNLNHDAMYWYRQDPGQGLRLIYYSQIVNDFQKGDIAEGYSVSREKKESFPLTVTSAQKNPTAFYLCASSKGTQRNTEAFFGQGTRLTVV.

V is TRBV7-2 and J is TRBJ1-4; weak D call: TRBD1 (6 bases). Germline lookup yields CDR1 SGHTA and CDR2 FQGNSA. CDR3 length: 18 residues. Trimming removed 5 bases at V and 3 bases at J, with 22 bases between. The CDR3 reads CASSPWAEGVAANEKLFF. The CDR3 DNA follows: TGTGCCAGCAGCCCATGGGCGGAGGGGGTCGCGGCTAATGAAAAACTGTTTTTT.

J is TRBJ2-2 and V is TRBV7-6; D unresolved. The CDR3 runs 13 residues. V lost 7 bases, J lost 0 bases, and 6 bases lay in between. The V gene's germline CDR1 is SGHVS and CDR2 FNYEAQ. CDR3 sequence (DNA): TGTGCCAGCAAACCTCCGAACACCGGGGAGCTGTTTTTT. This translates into CASKPPNTGELFF.

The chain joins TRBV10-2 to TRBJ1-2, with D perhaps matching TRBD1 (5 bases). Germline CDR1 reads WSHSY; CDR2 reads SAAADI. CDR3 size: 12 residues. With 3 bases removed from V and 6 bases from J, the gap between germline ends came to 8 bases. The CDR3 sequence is CASSEAGNGYTF. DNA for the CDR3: TGCGCCAGCAGTGAAGCAGGGAATGGCTACACCTTC.

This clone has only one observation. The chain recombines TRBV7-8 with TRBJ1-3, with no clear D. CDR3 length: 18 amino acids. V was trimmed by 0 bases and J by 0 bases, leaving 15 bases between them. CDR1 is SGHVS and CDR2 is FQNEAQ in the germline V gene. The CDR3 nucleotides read TGTGCCAGCAGCTTAGCGGCGCACGGACTTTCCTCTGGAAACACCATATATTTT. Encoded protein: CASSLAAHGLSSGNTIYF.

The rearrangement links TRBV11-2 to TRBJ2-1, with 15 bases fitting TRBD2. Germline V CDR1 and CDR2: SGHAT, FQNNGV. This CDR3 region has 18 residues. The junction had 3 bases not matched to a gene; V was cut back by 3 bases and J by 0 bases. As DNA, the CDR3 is TGTGCCAGCAGCTTTGGGACTAGCGGGGGGCGCTCCTACAATGAGCAGTTCTTC. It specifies CASSFGTSGGRSYNEQFF. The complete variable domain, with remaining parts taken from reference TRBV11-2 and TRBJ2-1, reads EAGVAQSPRYKIIEKRQSVAFWCNPISGHATLYWYQQILGQGPKLLIQFQNNGVVDDSQLPKDRFSAERLKGVDSTLKIQPAKLEDSAVYLCASSFGTSGGRSYNEQFFGPGTRLTVL.

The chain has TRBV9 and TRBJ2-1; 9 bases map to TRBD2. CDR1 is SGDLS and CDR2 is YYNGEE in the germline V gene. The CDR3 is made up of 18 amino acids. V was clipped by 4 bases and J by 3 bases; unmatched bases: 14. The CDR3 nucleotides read TGTGCCAGCAGCCCCCCGGGACTAGCAGTCAGGAGCTACAATGAGCAGTTCTTC. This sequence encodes CASSPPGLAVRSYNEQFF.

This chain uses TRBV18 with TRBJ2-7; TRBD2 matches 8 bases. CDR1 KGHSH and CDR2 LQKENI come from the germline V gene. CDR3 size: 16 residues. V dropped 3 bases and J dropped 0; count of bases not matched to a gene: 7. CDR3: CASSPPSGGSSYEQYF. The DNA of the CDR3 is TGTGCCAGCTCACCTCCGAGCGGGGGCAGCTCCTACGAGCAGTACTTC. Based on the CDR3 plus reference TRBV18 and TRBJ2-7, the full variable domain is NAGVMQNPRHLVRRRGQEARLRCSPMKGHSHVYWYRQLPEEGLKFMVYLQKENIIDESGMPKERFSAEFPKEGPSILRIQQVVRGDSAAYFCASSPPSGGSSYEQYFGPGTRLTVT.

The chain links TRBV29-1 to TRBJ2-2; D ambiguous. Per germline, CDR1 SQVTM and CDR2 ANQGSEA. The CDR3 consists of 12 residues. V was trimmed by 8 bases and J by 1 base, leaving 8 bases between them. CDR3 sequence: CSCPRNTGELFF. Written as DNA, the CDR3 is TGCAGCTGTCCCAGGAACACCGGGGAGCTGTTTTTT.

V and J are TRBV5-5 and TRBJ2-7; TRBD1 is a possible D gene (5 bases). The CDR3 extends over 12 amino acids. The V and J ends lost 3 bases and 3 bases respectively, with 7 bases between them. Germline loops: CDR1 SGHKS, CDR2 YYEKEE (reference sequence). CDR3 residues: CASSSDSYEQYF. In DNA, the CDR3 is TGTGCCAGCAGCTCTGACAGCTACGAGCAGTACTTC.

CDR3 in amino acids: CSGKTGLNTGELFF. In nucleotides, the CDR3 is TGCAGCGGGAAGACGGGACTCAACACCGGGGAGCTGTTTTTT. V usage is TRBV29-1 and J usage is TRBJ2-2; tentatively, D is TRBD2 (6 bases). Germline V gives CDR1 SQVTM, CDR2 ANQGSEA. Deletions cut 7 bases from V and 2 bases from J, with 14 bases between. The CDR3 loop spans 14 amino acids.

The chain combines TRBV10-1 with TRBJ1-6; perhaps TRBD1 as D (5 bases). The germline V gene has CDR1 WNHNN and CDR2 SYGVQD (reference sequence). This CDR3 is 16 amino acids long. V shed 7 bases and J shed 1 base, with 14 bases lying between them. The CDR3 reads CASTRGEASYNSPLHF. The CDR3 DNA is TGCGCCAGCACGCGGGGGGAAGCGTCCTATAATTCACCCCTCCACTTT.

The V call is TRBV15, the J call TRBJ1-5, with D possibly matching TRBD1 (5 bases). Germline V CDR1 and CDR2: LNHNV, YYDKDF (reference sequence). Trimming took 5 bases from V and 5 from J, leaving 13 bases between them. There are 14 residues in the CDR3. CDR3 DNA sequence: TGTGCCACCAGCCGGGACGGACCCCATCAGCCCCAGCATTTT. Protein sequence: CATSRDGPHQPQHF.

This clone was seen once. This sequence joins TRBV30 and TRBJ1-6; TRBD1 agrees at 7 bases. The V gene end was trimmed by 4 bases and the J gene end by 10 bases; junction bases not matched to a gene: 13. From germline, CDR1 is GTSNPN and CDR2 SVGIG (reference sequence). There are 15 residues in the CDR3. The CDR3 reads CAWIGSPGGGSPLHF. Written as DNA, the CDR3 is TGTGCCTGGATTGGTTCGCCAGGGGGAGGATCACCCCTCCACTTT.

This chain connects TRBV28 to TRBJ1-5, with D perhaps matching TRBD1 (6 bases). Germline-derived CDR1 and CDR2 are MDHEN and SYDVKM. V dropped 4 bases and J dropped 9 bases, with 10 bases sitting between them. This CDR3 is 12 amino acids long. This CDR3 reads CASSSTGLPQHF. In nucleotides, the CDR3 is TGTGCCAGCAGTTCCACAGGGCTGCCCCAGCATTTT. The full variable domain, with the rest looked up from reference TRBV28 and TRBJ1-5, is DVKVTQSSRYLVKRTGEKVFLECVQDMDHENMFWYRQDPGLGLRLIYFSYDVKMKEKGDIPEGYSVSREKKERFSLILESASTNQTSMYLCASSSTGLPQHFGDGTRLSIL.

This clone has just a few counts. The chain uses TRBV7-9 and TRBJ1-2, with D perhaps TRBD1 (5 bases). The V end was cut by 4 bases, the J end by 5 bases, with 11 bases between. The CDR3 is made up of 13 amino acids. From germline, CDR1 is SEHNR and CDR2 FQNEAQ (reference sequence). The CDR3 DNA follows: TGTGCCAGCAGCTCCTCCGGGGGGTATGGCTACACCTTC. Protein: CASSSSGGYGYTF.

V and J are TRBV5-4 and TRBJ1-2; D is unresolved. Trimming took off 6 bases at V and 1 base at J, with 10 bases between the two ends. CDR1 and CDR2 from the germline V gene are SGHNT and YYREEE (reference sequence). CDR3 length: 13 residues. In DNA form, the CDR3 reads TGTGCCAGCAAGACGGCAGATAACTATGGCTACACCTTC. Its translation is CASKTADNYGYTF.

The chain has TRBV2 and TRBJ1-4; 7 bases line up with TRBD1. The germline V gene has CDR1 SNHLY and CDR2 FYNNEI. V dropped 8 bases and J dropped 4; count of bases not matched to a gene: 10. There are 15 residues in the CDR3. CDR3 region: CASRPLGQNNEKLFF. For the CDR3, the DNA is TGTGCCAGCCGGCCTTTGGGACAGAATAATGAAAAACTGTTTTTT.

CDR3 DNA: TGTGCCAGCACCCTCGGAGGGGCAGGTAATCAGCCCCAGCATTTT. It encodes CASTLGGAGNQPQHF. V usage is TRBV5-5 and J usage is TRBJ1-5, with D perhaps TRBD1 (5 bases). Deletions cut 6 bases from V and 4 bases from J, with 17 bases between. The CDR3 consists of 15 residues. CDR1 and CDR2 (germline): SGHKS, YYEKEE (reference sequence). The variable domain in full, completed from reference TRBV5-5 and TRBJ1-5, reads DAGVTQSPTHLIKTRGQQVTLRCSPISGHKSVSWYQQVLGQGPQFIFQYYEKEERGRGNFPDRFSARQFPNYSSELNVNALLLGDSALYLCASTLGGAGNQPQHFGDGTRLSIL.

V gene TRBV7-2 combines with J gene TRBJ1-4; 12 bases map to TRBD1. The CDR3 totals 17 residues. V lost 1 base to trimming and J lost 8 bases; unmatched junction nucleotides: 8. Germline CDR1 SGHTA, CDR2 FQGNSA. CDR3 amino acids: CASSLVRGDRGQEKLFF. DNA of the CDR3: TGTGCCAGCAGCTTAGTACGTGGGGACAGGGGGCAAGAAAAACTGTTTTTT.

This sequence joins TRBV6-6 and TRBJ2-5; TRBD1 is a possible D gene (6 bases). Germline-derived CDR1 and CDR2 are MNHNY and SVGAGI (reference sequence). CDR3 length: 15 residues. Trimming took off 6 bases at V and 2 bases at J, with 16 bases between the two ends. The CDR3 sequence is CASSPRGTIQETQYF. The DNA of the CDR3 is TGTGCCAGCAGCCCCAGGGGCACGATTCAAGAGACCCAGTACTTC.

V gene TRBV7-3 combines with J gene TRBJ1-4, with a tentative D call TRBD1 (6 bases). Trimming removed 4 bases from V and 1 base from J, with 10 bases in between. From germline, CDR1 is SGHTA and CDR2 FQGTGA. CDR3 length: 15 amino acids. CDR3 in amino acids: CASSSTGKTNEKLFF. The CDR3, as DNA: TGTGCCAGCAGCTCCACAGGGAAAACTAATGAAAAACTGTTTTTT.

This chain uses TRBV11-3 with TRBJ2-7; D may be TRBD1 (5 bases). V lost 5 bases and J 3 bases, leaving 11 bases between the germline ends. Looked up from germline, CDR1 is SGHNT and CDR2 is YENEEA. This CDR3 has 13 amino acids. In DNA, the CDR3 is TGTGCCAGCAGCCTCGTAAGGGGCTACGAGCAGTACTTC. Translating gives CASSLVRGYEQYF.